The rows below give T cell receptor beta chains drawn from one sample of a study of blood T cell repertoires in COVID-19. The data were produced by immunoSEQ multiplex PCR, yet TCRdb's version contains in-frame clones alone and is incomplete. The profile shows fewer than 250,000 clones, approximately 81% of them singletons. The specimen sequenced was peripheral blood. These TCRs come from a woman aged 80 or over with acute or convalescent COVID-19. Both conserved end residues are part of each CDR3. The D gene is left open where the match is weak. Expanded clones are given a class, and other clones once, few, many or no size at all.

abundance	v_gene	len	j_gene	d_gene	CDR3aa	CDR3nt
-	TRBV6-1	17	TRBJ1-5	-	CASSALAVADSNQPQHF	TGTGCCAGCAGTGCCCTTGCTGTTGCGGATAGCAATCAGCCCCAGCATTTT
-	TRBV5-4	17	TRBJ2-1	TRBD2	CASSLTTSGRGYNEQFF	TGTGCCAGCAGCTTAACAACTAGCGGGAGGGGATACAATGAGCAGTTCTTC
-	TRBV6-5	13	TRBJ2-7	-	CASGTPPIEEQYF	TGTGCCAGCGGGACTCCTCCCATTGAGGAGCAGTACTTC
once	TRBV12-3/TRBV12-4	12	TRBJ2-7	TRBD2	CASSFGTNEQYF	TGTGCCAGCAGTTTCGGGACTAACGAGCAGTACTTC
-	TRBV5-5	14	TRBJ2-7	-	CASSLDMRGSEQYF	TGTGCCAGCAGCTTGGACATGCGAGGTTCAGAGCAGTACTTC
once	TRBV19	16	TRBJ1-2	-	CASSSPRSDENYGYTF	TGTGCCAGTAGTTCTCCCAGGTCGGATGAGAACTATGGCTACACCTTC
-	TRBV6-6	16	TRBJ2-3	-	CASNNWGEDPFSTQYF	TGTGCCAGCAACAATTGGGGGGAGGATCCCTTTTCTACGCAGTATTTT
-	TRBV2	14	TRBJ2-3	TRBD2	CASRTDSGRDTQYF	TGTGCCAGCAGAACGGATAGCGGGAGGGATACGCAGTATTTT
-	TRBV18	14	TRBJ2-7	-	CASSPTGDTYEQYF	TGTGCCAGCTCACCGACCGGCGACACCTACGAGCAGTACTTC
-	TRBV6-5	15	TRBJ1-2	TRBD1	CASSYSIDRVRGYTF	TGTGCCAGCAGTTACTCGATCGACAGGGTGAGAGGCTACACCTTC
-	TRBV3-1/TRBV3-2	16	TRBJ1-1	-	CASSHHAEPSNTEAFF	TGTGCCAGCAGCCACCATGCGGAACCTTCGAACACTGAAGCTTTCTTT
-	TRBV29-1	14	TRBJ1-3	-	CSVETAISGNTIYF	TGCAGCGTTGAAACAGCAATCTCTGGAAACACCATATATTTT
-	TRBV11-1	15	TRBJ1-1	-	CASSLAPGSDTEAFF	TGTGCCAGCAGCTTAGCGCCCGGGTCCGACACTGAAGCTTTCTTT
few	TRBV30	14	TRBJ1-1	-	CAWKVRGLSTEAFF	TGTGCCTGGAAGGTGCGGGGGTTGTCCACTGAAGCTTTCTTT
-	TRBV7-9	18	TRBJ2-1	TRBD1	CASSWDRALLTAYNEQFF	TGTGCCAGCAGTTGGGACAGGGCGCTTCTCACGGCGTACAATGAGCAGTTCTTC
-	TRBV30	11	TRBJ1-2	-	CAFTGNYGYTF	TGTGCCTTCACAGGGAACTATGGCTACACCTTC
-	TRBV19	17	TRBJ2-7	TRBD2	CASSMCDTSGTSYEQYF	TGTGCCAGTAGTATGTGCGACACTAGCGGAACCTCCTACGAGCAGTACTTC
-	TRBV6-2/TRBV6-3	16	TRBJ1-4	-	CASSSGTLATNEKLFF	TGTGCCAGCAGTTCCGGAACACTAGCAACTAATGAAAAACTGTTTTTT
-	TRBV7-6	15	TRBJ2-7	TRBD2	CASSLENGLVVEQYF	TGTGCCAGCAGCTTAGAAAATGGACTAGTGGTTGAGCAGTACTTC
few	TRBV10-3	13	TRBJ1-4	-	CAIKASGYEKLFF	TGTGCCATCAAGGCCTCAGGGTATGAAAAACTGTTTTTT
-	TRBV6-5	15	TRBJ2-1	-	CASSPWGVSYNEQFF	TGTGCCAGCAGTCCCTGGGGCGTTTCCTACAATGAGCAGTTCTTC
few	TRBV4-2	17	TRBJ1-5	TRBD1	CASSQESRTGVNQPQHF	TGTGCCAGCAGCCAAGAATCGCGAACAGGGGTCAATCAGCCCCAGCATTTT
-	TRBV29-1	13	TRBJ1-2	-	CSVDLDRMLGYTF	TGCAGCGTTGACCTAGACAGGATGCTCGGCTACACCTTC
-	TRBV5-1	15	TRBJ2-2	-	CASSLDRVNTGELFF	TGCGCCAGCAGCTTGGACAGGGTAAACACCGGGGAGCTGTTTTTT
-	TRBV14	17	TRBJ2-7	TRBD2	CASSQDQREGRSYEQYF	TGTGCCAGCAGCCAAGATCAGCGGGAGGGCCGATCCTACGAGCAGTACTTC
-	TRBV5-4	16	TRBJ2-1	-	CASSLDFAGSDNEQFF	TGTGCCAGCAGCTTGGACTTTGCGGGGTCCGACAATGAGCAGTTCTTC
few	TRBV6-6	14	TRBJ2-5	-	CASNKEGPPETQYF	TGTGCCAGCAATAAGGAGGGACCCCCAGAGACCCAGTACTTC
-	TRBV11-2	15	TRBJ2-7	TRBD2	CASSESGGAPYEQYF	TGTGCCAGCAGCGAGAGCGGGGGGGCCCCCTACGAGCAGTACTTC
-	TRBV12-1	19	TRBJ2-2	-	CASSWRGTSGRAETGELFF	TGTGCCAGCAGCTGGCGGGGGACTAGCGGGAGGGCGGAGACCGGGGAGCTGTTTTTT
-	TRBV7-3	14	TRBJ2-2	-	CASSLLGQGGELFF	TGTGCCAGCAGCTTACTCGGTCAGGGCGGGGAGCTGTTTTTT
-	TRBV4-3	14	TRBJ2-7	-	CASSQVTSRYEQYF	TGCGCCAGCAGCCAAGTGACATCGAGATACGAGCAGTACTTC
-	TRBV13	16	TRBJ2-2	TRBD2	CASSKGLADNTGELFF	TGTGCCAGCAGCAAGGGACTAGCGGATAACACCGGGGAGCTGTTTTTT
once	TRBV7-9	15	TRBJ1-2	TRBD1	CASSLGGTAESGYTF	TGTGCCAGCAGCTTAGGTGGGACAGCAGAAAGCGGCTACACCTTC
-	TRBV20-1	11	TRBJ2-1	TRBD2	CSAGEGNEQFF	TGCAGTGCAGGGGAGGGTAATGAGCAGTTCTTC
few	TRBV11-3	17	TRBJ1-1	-	CASSLGSGGDGNTEAFF	TGTGCCAGCAGCTTAGGAAGTGGGGGCGATGGGAACACTGAAGCTTTCTTT
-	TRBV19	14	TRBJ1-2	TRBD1	CASSRPGTGNGYTF	TGTGCCAGTAGTCGTCCCGGGACAGGGAATGGCTACACCTTC
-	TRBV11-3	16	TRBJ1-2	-	CASSPKVGTRGYGYTF	TGTGCCAGCAGCCCGAAGGTCGGAACCCGAGGTTATGGCTACACCTTC
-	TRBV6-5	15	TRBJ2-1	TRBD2	CASSPRGDSYNEQFF	TGTGCCAGCAGCCCCCGGGGGGACTCCTACAATGAGCAGTTCTTC
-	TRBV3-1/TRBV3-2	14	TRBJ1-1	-	CASFETAMNTEAFF	TGTGCCAGCTTTGAGACAGCGATGAACACTGAAGCTTTCTTT
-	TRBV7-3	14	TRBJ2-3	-	CASSLGLGYNTQYF	TGTGCCAGCAGCTTAGGACTCGGATATAATACGCAGTATTTT